This passage covers 7 T cell receptor beta chains from one sample sequenced in a study of cytomegalovirus exposure and HLA in healthy donors. TCRdb's table, derived via immunoSEQ multiplex PCR, lists solely in-frame clones and lacks some. Of about 130,000 clones listed, about 91% are singletons. Material for sequencing was PBMCs. These receptors originate from a woman between 18 and 29 years old in good health and CMV-seronegative.

The V gene is TRBV27, the J gene TRBJ2-3; 9 positions match TRBD2. V lost 6 bases, J lost 3 bases, and 10 bases stayed unmatched. The CDR3 has 16 amino acids. Germline CDR1 and CDR2: MNHEY and SMNVEV (reference sequence). CDR3 nucleotides: TGTGCCAGCAGCCGTATTCTAGCGGGGCGGACAGATACGCAGTATTTT. Amino acids: CASSRILAGRTDTQYF.

V and J are TRBV27 and TRBJ1-2, with D perhaps TRBD1 (5 bases). The germline gives CDR1 MNHEY, CDR2 SMNVEV (reference sequence). Trimming left V 5 bases short and J 2 bases short, with 9 bases between. CDR3 length: 13 amino acids. The CDR3 sequence is CASSGAGNYGYTF. For the CDR3, the DNA is TGTGCCAGCAGTGGAGCAGGGAACTATGGCTACACCTTC.

This clone has a handful of counts. The germline gene is not matched at one end of the junction; a read error may be the cause. The chain couples TRBV7-7 to TRBJ1-5; D perhaps matches TRBD1 (5 bases). Looked up from germline, CDR1 is SSHAT and CDR2 is FNYEAQ (reference sequence). The CDR3 length is 17 residues. For the CDR3, the DNA is TGTGCTAGCAGCTTAGTCGGAGGGGAGGGTAGGGATCAGCCCCAGCATTTT. It translates to CASSLVGGEGRDQPQHF.

The V gene is TRBV5-4, the J gene TRBJ2-7, with TRBD1 as a possible D gene (5 bases). This CDR3 is 13 amino acids long. The V gene's germline CDR1 is SGHNT and CDR2 YYREEE (reference sequence). Trimming removed 3 bases from V and 6 bases from J, with 13 bases in between. CDR3 bases: TGTGCCAGCAGCTCCGCAAGGGGCGGCGAGCAGTACTTC. This gives the protein CASSSARGGEQYF.

The rearrangement links TRBV6-1 to TRBJ2-7; TRBD1 matches at 10 bases. CDR1 and CDR2 (germline): MNHNS, SASEGT. The CDR3 spans 17 residues. V was clipped by 4 bases and J by 4 bases; unmatched bases: 13. For the CDR3, the DNA is TGTGCCAGCAGTGGAATTTGGGGACAGGGGAGAAGTTACGAGCAGTACTTC. It yields the protein CASSGIWGQGRSYEQYF.

The chain recombines TRBV29-1 with TRBJ1-2; a possible D gene is TRBD1 (6 bases). This CDR3 contains 10 residues. V was pared by 7 bases and J by 6 bases, with 9 bases between. CDR1 SQVTM and CDR2 ANQGSEA come from the germline V gene. The CDR3 here is CSGRGDGYTF. As DNA, the CDR3 is TGCAGCGGCAGGGGTGATGGCTACACCTTC.

J is TRBJ1-1 and V is TRBV5-1; TRBD1 is a possible D gene (5 bases). This CDR3 comprises 15 residues. Germline CDR1 reads SGHRS; CDR2 reads YFSETQ. Trimming removed 4 bases at V and 5 bases at J, with 18 bases between. Written as DNA, the CDR3 is TGCGCCAGCAGCCATACTCCCGGGGGGAGTACTGAAGCTTTCTTT. This translates into CASSHTPGGSTEAFF.